This T cell receptor beta chain originates from a study of CD8+CD57+ T cells in acquired aplastic anemia. General observations from the study: Between the patient and control groups, CD8+ Simpson's diversity did not differ significantly. Overlap between patients and controls comprised about 28 CD8+ CDR3 sequences. The CD8+CD57+ cells of patients were less diverse than their total CD4+ and CD8+ pools.

Those patients picked for sequencing had displayed CD8+CD57+ cell expansion on flow cytometry. Beads enriched for CD8+CD57+ cells, which gave a mean 1.6 ug DNA. Details on this clonotype: What it binds is unknown.

Profiles of TCR beta VDJ and CDR3 were generated from a genomic DNA template. MiXCR was run by TCRdb on the reads, yielding one entry per CDR3 protein. Of roughly 17,000 distinct CDR3 sequences in the sample, roughly 37% were seen once. The TCR was taken from a human donor with aplastic anemia. The sample comprised CD8+CD57+ T cells sorted from PBMCs. Subset defined: bead-enriched CD8+CD57+ effector memory T cells from SAA patients.

The CDR3 coding sequence is TGTGCCAGCACCCGAATAGGGACTAGCGGGGGGGTATACGAGCAGTACTTC. Protein sequence: CASTRIGTSGGVYEQYF. The rearrangement uses TRBV11-1 and TRBJ2-7, with 16 nucleotides matching TRBD2. The V segment lost 7 bases and the J segment 4 bases; nucleotides outside the gene matches: 10. In germline, CDR1 is SGHAT, CDR2 FQDESV (reference sequence). There are 17 residues in the CDR3.